This TCR beta chain is drawn from a study of T-cell memory formation after mild COVID-19. TCRdb re-derived calls from the 5' RACE reads in MiXCR, one entry per CDR3 protein. The sample carries just under 350,000 distinct CDR3 sequences, approximately 12% recorded once. The CDR3 spans 15 residues. In germline, CDR1 is KGHSH, CDR2 LQKENI. V lost 6 bases to trimming and J lost 11 bases; unmatched junction nucleotides: 17. This clonotype was found a few times. Sequenced sample: PBMCs or a T cell subset sorted from them (not recorded which). The clonotype comes from a man aged 18 to 30 who had mild COVID-19 (a few samples of this study predate the infection). Cell type and time point are not known. The chain uses TRBV18 and TRBJ1-1; 8 bases match TRBD1. The CDR3 nucleotides read TGTGCCAGCTCGCGACGCGAACTACAGGGGGACCTGGCTTTCTTT. As protein: CASSRRELQGDLAFF.